This T cell receptor (beta chain) stems from a study of blood T cell repertoires in COVID-19. Study as a whole: PBMCs, B-cell-depleted T cells, or T cells provided the cDNA or gDNA that made up the material.

Clones were read by immunoSEQ multiplex PCR, and TCRdb kept only the in-frame ones, dropping some. The sample contains 270,000 or so clones, 89% of which appear only once. V was pared by 4 bases and J by 9 bases, with 8 bases between. The CDR3 sequence is 11 residues long. Germline V gives CDR1 SGHDT, CDR2 YYEEEE. The V call is TRBV5-6, the J call TRBJ2-1, with a weak D call TRBD1 (5 bases). The source of this sequence is a woman between 35 and 50 years old who had recovered from COVID-19. The sample was peripheral blood. The DNA of the CDR3 is TGTGCCAGCAGCAACCAGGGTGAGCAGTTCTTC. This sequence encodes CASSNQGEQFF.